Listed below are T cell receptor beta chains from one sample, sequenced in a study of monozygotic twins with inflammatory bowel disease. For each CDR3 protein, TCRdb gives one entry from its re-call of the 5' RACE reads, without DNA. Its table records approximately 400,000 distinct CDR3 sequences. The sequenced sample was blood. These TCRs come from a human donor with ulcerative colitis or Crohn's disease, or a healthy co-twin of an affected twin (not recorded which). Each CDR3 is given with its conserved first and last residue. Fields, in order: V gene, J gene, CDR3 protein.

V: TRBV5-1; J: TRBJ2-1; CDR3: CASSSERESHEQFF
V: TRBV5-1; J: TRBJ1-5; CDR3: CASSLEGYDQPQHF
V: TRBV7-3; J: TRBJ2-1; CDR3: CASSRMPGQGVNEQFF
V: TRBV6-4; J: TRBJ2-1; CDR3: CASSVLAGGRGNEQFF
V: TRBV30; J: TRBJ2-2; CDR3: CAWSIFTGELFF
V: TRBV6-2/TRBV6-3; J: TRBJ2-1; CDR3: CASRGLAGERSYNEQFF
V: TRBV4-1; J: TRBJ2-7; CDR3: CASSLSGESLYF
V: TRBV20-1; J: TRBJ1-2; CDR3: CSARLGGQGNYGYTF
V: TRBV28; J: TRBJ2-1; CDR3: CASSPEYNEQFF
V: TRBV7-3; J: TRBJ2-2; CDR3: CASSPTSRANTGELFF
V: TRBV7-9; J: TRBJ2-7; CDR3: CASSLAGQEDEQYF
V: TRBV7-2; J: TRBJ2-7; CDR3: CASSVDRVREYEQYF
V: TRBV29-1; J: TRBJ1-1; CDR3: CSVDRGGNTEAFF
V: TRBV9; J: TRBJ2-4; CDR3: CASSPTLAGSRNIQYF
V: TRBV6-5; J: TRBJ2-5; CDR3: CASSYSTASQETQYF
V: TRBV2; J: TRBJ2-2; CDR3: CASKKGQEVAGELFF
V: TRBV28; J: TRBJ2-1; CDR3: CASRSGEGSSYNEQFF
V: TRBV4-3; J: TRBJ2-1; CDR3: CASSQDVGEGNEQFF
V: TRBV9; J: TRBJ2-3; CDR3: CASSTRQERTDTQYF
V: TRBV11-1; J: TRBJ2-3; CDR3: CASSSGGPWSGTDTQYF
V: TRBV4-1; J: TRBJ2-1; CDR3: CASSPILYNEQFF
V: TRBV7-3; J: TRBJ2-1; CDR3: CASSLSPGDGEQFF
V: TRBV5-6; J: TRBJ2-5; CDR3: CASSIDETQYF
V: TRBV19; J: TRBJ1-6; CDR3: CASRQGSDSPLHF
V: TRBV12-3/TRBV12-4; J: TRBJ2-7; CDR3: CASREGLYEQYF
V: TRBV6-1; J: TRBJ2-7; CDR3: CASSDRGSYEQYF
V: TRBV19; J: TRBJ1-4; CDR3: CASRRTLGEKLFF
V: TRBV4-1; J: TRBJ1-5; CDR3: CASSQGNREAQPQHF
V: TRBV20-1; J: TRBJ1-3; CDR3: CSARDRYRDSGNTIYF
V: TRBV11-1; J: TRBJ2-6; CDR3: CASSFSPGTSAGANVLTF
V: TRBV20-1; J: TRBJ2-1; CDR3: CSARRGGDYNEQFF
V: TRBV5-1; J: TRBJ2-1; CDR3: CASSINRGFNEQFF
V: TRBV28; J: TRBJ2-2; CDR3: CASSHSRDRVLNTGELFF
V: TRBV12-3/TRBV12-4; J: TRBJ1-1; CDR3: CASSFGSSLNTEAFF
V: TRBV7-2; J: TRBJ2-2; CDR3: CASSPIPRLHTGELFF
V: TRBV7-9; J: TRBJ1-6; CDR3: CASKQNNSPLHF
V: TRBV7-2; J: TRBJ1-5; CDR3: CASSLMSNQPQHF
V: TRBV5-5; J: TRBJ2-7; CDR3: CASSFWGDGYEQYF
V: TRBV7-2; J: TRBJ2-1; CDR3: CASSLARQGVQFF
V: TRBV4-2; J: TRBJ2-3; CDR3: CASSQDLHTDTQYF
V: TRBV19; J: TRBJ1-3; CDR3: CASLGQRTSGNTIYF
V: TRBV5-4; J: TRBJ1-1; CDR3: CASSLDVNTEAFF
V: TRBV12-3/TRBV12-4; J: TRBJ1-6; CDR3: CASSFQAGGNSPLHF